The 11 T cell receptor beta chains below come from one sample, sequenced in a study of T cell clonality in common variable immunodeficiency. Profiling relied on immunoSEQ multiplex PCR, and the TCRdb table lists in-frame clones only, not all of them. The table lists around 55,000 clones, with no singletons. Specimen: peripheral blood mononuclear cells. The receptors were gathered from a person between 18 and 70 years old in good health.

This clone was detected many times. Read data end 3 residues before the CDR3 end; the end is taken from the germline J gene. This chain uses TRBV28 with TRBJ2-4, with 10 bases identical to TRBD1. The CDR3 extends over 16 amino acids. Germline values: CDR1 MDHEN, CDR2 SYDVKM. The junction had 4 bases not matched to a gene; V was cut back by 5 bases and J by 0 bases. CDR3 DNA (partial): TGTGCCAGCAGTATGGGACAGGGGCTAGCCAAAAACATT. This sequence encodes CASSMGQGLAKNI. The full CDR3 is CASSMGQGLAKNIQYF.

This clone was detected ten times or more. The read ends 3 residues early relative to the CDR3; the germline J gene fills the gap. The V and J genes are TRBV4-2 and TRBJ1-4; tentatively, D is TRBD1 (6 bases). In germline, CDR1 is LGHNA, CDR2 YNFKEQ. V lost 4 bases and J 3 bases, leaving 15 bases between the germline ends. The CDR3 totals 16 residues. CDR3 sequence reads: CASSPGQPDSNEKLFF. The CDR3 DNA, read in part, is TGTGCCAGCAGCCCAGGACAGCCTGATTCTAATGAAAAA.

This clone was counted ten times or more. The junction shows a germline mismatch at one end, possibly a read error. Other DNA sequences within the sample encode an identical CDR3. CDR3 DNA, as far as it was read: TGCGCCAGCAGCGACGGAGGGGGCTCTGGAAACACA. This sequence encodes CASSDGGGSGNT. The entire CDR3 protein reads CASSDGGGSGNTIYF. This rearrangement joins TRBV5-1 to TRBJ1-3; 7 bases align to TRBD1. The read ends 3 residues before the CDR3 terminus; that terminus is restored from the germline J gene. This CDR3 is built from 15 residues. In germline, CDR1 is SGHRS, CDR2 YFSETQ.

The table lists this clone with many counts. Read sequence stops 3 residues before the CDR3 end, and the germline J gene provides the missing end. V and J are TRBV9 and TRBJ2-1, with 7 bases aligning to TRBD2. The germline gives CDR1 SGDLS, CDR2 YYNGEE. This CDR3 has 15 residues. The V gene end was trimmed by 3 bases and the J gene end by 0 bases; junction bases not matched to a gene: 3. The CDR3: CASSGGGSSYNEQFF. CDR3 bases read: TGTGCCAGCAGCGGGGGGGGGAGCTCCTACAATGAG.

This clone came up many times. The CDR3 extends 3 residues past the end of the read, so its final part is completed from the germline J gene. The gene calls are TRBV7-8 and TRBJ2-2; D is possibly TRBD1 (5 bases). The V end was cut by 0 bases, the J end by 5 bases, with 10 bases between. CDR1 is SGHVS and CDR2 is FQNEAQ in the germline V gene. There are 15 residues in the CDR3. Here the CDR3 reads CASSLAPRGTGELFF. CDR3 bases read: TGTGCCAGCAGCTTAGCCCCAAGGGGAACCGGGGAG.

This clone was recorded many times. The read comes to an end 3 residues before the CDR3 does, leaving the germline J gene to fill in the end. The rearrangement links TRBV4-2 to TRBJ1-5; D is unresolved. The CDR3 has 16 amino acids. Germline lookup yields CDR1 LGHNA and CDR2 YNFKEQ. The ends were cut back, 0 bases at V and 2 bases at J, with 11 bases in the middle. CDR3: CASSQDGQGGNQPQHF. The part of the CDR3 DNA that was read is TGTGCCAGCAGCCAAGATGGGCAAGGCGGCAATCAGCCC.

In this sample, this clone turned up a few times. The sequenced fragment ends 3 residues before the CDR3 boundary, so the rest is inferred from the germline J gene. The genes are TRBV11-3 and TRBJ1-1; TRBD1 is a possible D gene (5 bases). This CDR3 has 15 amino acids. Trimming shortened V by 5 bases and J by 1 base, and 14 bases separated the two germline ends. Germline lookup yields CDR1 SGHNT and CDR2 YENEEA. The part of the CDR3 DNA that was read is TGTGCCAGCAGCCGCGGAACAGGCTGGAACACTGAA. As protein: CASSRGTGWNTE. From start to end, the CDR3 is CASSRGTGWNTEAFF.

Turning to this clone: Read coverage stops 3 residues before the CDR3 terminus; the germline J gene supplies the remainder. This chain joins TRBV20-1 and TRBJ1-4, with TRBD1 matching over 7 bases. The CDR3 length is 15 residues. CDR1 is DFQATT and CDR2 is SNEGSKA in the germline V gene (reference sequence). The CDR3 loop reads CGGTAYPGQPEKLFF. CDR3 DNA, as far as it was read: TGCGGTGGGACGGCCTACCCGGGACAGCCTGAAAAA.

This clone was recorded at least ten times. The read terminates 3 residues ahead of where the CDR3 ends, so the germline J gene completes it. The chain links TRBV20-1 to TRBJ2-3; D not resolved. CDR3 length: 13 amino acids. CDR1 is DFQATT and CDR2 is SNEGSKA in the germline V gene (reference sequence). Between the trimmed V and J ends, which lost 4 bases and 3 bases, there was a span of 11 bases. The CDR3 loop reads CSAKSGTTDTQYF. CDR3 DNA, as far as it was read: TGCAGTGCTAAGAGTGGTACAACAGATACG.

This clone was detected ten times or more. The read is 3 residues too short to cover the CDR3 end, so that end is filled in from the germline J gene. This chain joins TRBV12-3 or TRBV12-4 and TRBJ2-1; D gene ambiguous. Between the trimmed V and J ends, which lost 4 bases and 0 bases, there was a span of 10 bases. The CDR3 spans 15 residues. The covered CDR3 bases are TGTGCCAGCAGTTCTCCAACTGTCTCCTACAATGAG. Its translation is CASSSPTVSYNE. The complete CDR3 reads CASSSPTVSYNEQFF.

This clone has at least ten counts. The CDR3 bases that were read are TGTGCCAGCAGCGTAGTAACTAGCACCGGGGAG. As protein: CASSVVTSTGE. The entire CDR3 protein is CASSVVTSTGELFF. This chain joins TRBV9 and TRBJ2-2; D might be TRBD2 (5 bases). The read stops 3 residues short of the end of the CDR3; the missing end is completed from the germline J gene. Looked up from germline, CDR1 is SGDLS and CDR2 is YYNGEE. The CDR3 length is 14 residues. V shed 0 bases and J shed 4 bases, with 7 bases lying between them.